The entry below describes one TCR beta chain. Its antigen remains unknown. The sample is drawn from a study of T cell responses to AZD1222 COVID-19 vaccine. Generated by immunoSEQ multiplex PCR, the TCRdb table keeps only in-frame clones and is missing some. The data show around 88,000 clones, about nine tenths seen once. Study-wide points: White British ancestry dominated among donors, who included more females, and clonal diversity was possibly underestimated.

The ends were cut back, 4 bases at V and 7 bases at J, with 10 bases in the middle. Germline V CDR1 and CDR2: MNHEY, SVGAGI. The CDR3 covers 13 residues. The rearrangement uses TRBV6-5 and TRBJ1-4, with TRBD1 as a possible D gene (5 bases). This clonotype originated in an adult in good health. This sample comprised peripheral blood, obtained on day 0 of MenACWY control vaccination. Here the CDR3 DNA reads TGTGCCAGCAGTTGGTCAGGGCCTGAAAAACTGTTTTTT. Translating gives CASSWSGPEKLFF.